A single sample gave rise to the 16 T cell receptor beta chains below, sequenced in a study of blood T cell repertoires in COVID-19. Sequencing was performed with immunoSEQ multiplex PCR; in TCRdb, only in-frame clones are kept and a portion is missing. The sample has about 200,000 clones; around 89% are singletons. Material: PBMCs or T cells enriched from blood (not recorded which). These receptors all stem from a woman in her late teens or twenties who had recovered from COVID-19.

The chain couples TRBV6-5 to TRBJ2-1; D might be TRBD1 (5 bases). This CDR3 is 14 amino acids long. Germline assignment: CDR1 MNHEY and CDR2 SVGAGI. V dropped 7 bases and J dropped 4 bases, with 14 bases sitting between them. Here the CDR3 reads CASTQGPQYNEQFF. CDR3 coding DNA: TGTGCCAGCACCCAGGGCCCCCAGTACAATGAGCAGTTCTTC.

This chain joins TRBV24-1 and TRBJ2-1; TRBD2 matches at 14 bases. The CDR3 extends over 16 amino acids. J lost 9 bases, V lost 4 bases, and 7 bases had no gene match. CDR1 and CDR2 from the germline V gene are KGHDR and SFDVKD. The CDR3, as DNA: TGTGCCACCAGTGACTTGACTAGCGGGGGGGCCGGTGAGCAGTTCTTC. As protein: CATSDLTSGGAGEQFF.

V and J are TRBV3-1 (or the pseudogene TRBV3-2) and TRBJ2-1; the match to TRBD2 covers 9 bases. V was pared by 0 bases and J by 3 bases, with 3 bases of the junction left unmatched. Germline CDR1 and CDR2: LGHDT and YNNKEL (reference sequence). The CDR3 is 16 amino acids. The CDR3 sequence is CASSQDLRGGYNEQFF. CDR3 nucleotides: TGTGCCAGCAGCCAAGATCTGCGGGGGGGCTACAATGAGCAGTTCTTC.

This sequence joins TRBV3-1 (or the pseudogene TRBV3-2) and TRBJ2-1; TRBD2 matches at 11 bases. V trimming: 3 bases; J trimming: 1 base; junction bases outside the gene matches: 2. Germline V lookup: CDR1 LGHDT, CDR2 YNNKEL (reference sequence). The CDR3 loop spans 16 amino acids. Written as DNA, the CDR3 is TGTGCCAGCAGCCATACTAGCGGGGGTTCCTACAATGAGCAGTTCTTC. Its translation is CASSHTSGGSYNEQFF.

V and J are TRBV10-3 and TRBJ1-2; D is undetermined. Trimming removed 4 bases at V and 6 bases at J, with 12 bases between. This CDR3 is built from 13 residues. The V gene's germline CDR1 is ENHRY and CDR2 SYGVKD. CDR3 sequence reads: CAISVGGPNGYTF. For the CDR3, the DNA is TGTGCCATCAGTGTCGGAGGGCCAAATGGCTACACCTTC.

This clone was seen a single time. This chain joins TRBV28 and TRBJ1-2; no reliable D call. Trimming removed 6 bases at V and 5 bases at J, with 10 bases between. This CDR3 spans 12 amino acids. The germline CDR1 and CDR2 sequences are MDHEN and SYDVKM. CDR3 DNA sequence: TGTGCCAGCAGCCAAGGAGGTTATGGCTACACCTTC. It is translated as CASSQGGYGYTF.

The chain employs TRBV20-1 and TRBJ2-3; TRBD2 matches 8 bases. Trimming removed 3 bases from V and 3 bases from J; junction bases left unmatched: 17. This CDR3 region has 18 residues. Looked up from germline, CDR1 is DFQATT and CDR2 is SNEGSKA (reference sequence). The CDR3 DNA reads TGCAGTGCTAGTGTCCCACGGCGCGGGGGGATACGGACAGATACGCAGTATTTT. Translating gives CSASVPRRGGIRTDTQYF.

This chain joins TRBV9 and TRBJ2-1; D remains ambiguous. CDR1 and CDR2 (germline): SGDLS, YYNGEE. V lost 0 bases, J lost 1 base, and 5 bases lay in between. This CDR3 has 14 amino acids. The CDR3 coding sequence is TGTGCCAGCAGCGTAGATCTATCCTACAATGAGCAGTTCTTC. Residues: CASSVDLSYNEQFF.

This chain uses TRBV6-5 with TRBJ1-1; 11 nucleotides line up with TRBD1. From germline, CDR1 is MNHEY and CDR2 SVGAGI. The CDR3 has 13 amino acids. V gave up 6 bases and J gave up 11 bases; unmatched junction bases: 8. For the CDR3, the DNA is TGTGCCAGCAGCTTATGGACAGGGGGCTTGGCTTTCTTT. As protein: CASSLWTGGLAFF.

V and J are TRBV4-1 and TRBJ2-7; 7 bases fit TRBD1. This CDR3 spans 15 amino acids. J gave up 4 bases and V 4 bases, and 10 bases lay outside the gene matches. From germline, CDR1 is MGHRA and CDR2 YSYEKL. The CDR3 nucleotides are TGCGCCAGCAGCCCCGGGACAGCGGCTTTTTACGAGCAGTACTTC. Amino acid sequence: CASSPGTAAFYEQYF.

V is TRBV4-1 and J is TRBJ2-7; D gene ambiguous. The CDR3 length is 14 residues. Germline V CDR1 and CDR2: MGHRA, YSYEKL. Trimming stripped 5 bases from V and 6 bases from J, with 17 bases between. CDR3 protein: CASSESRNPGEQYF. The CDR3 DNA reads as TGCGCCAGCAGCGAGTCGAGAAACCCGGGCGAGCAGTACTTC.

V gene TRBV28 combines with J gene TRBJ2-7; D is undetermined. CDR3 length equals 12 residues. V was shortened by 3 bases and J by 1 base, with 4 bases between the two germline ends. Germline V gene sequence: CDR1 MDHEN, CDR2 SYDVKM. The CDR3 protein is CASSFLSYEQYF. CDR3 DNA: TGTGCCAGCAGTTTTTTATCCTACGAGCAGTACTTC.

This clone was observed a handful of times. The chain employs TRBV11-2 and TRBJ2-2; TRBD2 might be the D (5 bases). The CDR3 length is 15 residues. V was clipped by 4 bases and J by 5 bases, with 14 bases between them. Germline CDR1 reads SGHAT; CDR2 reads FQNNGV. DNA of the CDR3: TGTGCCAGCAGCTCTAGATACGGAGGAACCGGGGAGCTGTTTTTT. It codes for CASSSRYGGTGELFF.

The J gene is TRBJ1-5, the V gene TRBV7-2, with a tentative D call TRBD1 (5 bases). V shed 3 bases and J shed 2 bases, with 11 bases lying between them. CDR3 length: 15 amino acids. Germline values: CDR1 SGHTA, CDR2 FQGNSA. CDR3 amino acids: CASSFRDSGNQPQHF. CDR3 in DNA: TGTGCCAGCAGCTTCAGGGACTCTGGCAATCAGCCCCAGCATTTT. The whole variable domain, remainder taken from reference TRBV7-2 and TRBJ1-5, is GAGVSQSPSNKVTEKGKDVELRCDPISGHTALYWYRQSLGQGLEFLIYFQGNSAPDKSGLPSDRFSAERTGGSVSTLTIQRTQQEDSAVYLCASSFRDSGNQPQHFGDGTRLSIL.

The chain has TRBV7-9 and TRBJ1-2, with D perhaps matching TRBD1 (6 bases). CDR3 size: 15 residues. CDR1 is SEHNR and CDR2 is FQNEAQ in the germline V gene (reference sequence). Trimming removed 10 bases from V and 4 bases from J, with 22 bases in between. CDR3 region: CATGDTQRRGYGYTF. The CDR3 DNA sequence: TGTGCCACAGGGGACACCCAACGCCGGGGCTATGGCTACACCTTC.

This chain links TRBV7-3 with TRBJ1-1; D might be TRBD1 (5 bases). Per germline, CDR1 SGHTA and CDR2 FQGTGA. Between the trimmed V and J ends, which lost 6 bases and 1 base, there was a span of 21 bases. This CDR3 is 17 amino acids long. The CDR3 reads CASSPRGWGESNTEAFF. The DNA for the CDR3 is TGTGCCAGCAGTCCCCGAGGTTGGGGGGAATCGAACACTGAAGCTTTCTTT.